Below, 9 T cell receptor beta chains from the same sample are listed, as sequenced in a study of T cell responses to AZD1222 COVID-19 vaccine. Repertoires were generated with immunoSEQ multiplex PCR, while TCRdb's copy carries only in-frame clones and drops some. The sample lists 100,000 to 150,000 clones; about nine tenths were seen once. The sequences come from peripheral blood, collected on day 0 of AZD1222 vaccination. These receptors were taken from an adult in good health.

V gene TRBV12-3 or TRBV12-4 combines with J gene TRBJ1-2, with unresolved D. The CDR3 runs to 13 residues. The V end lost 5 bases, the J end lost 8 bases, and 15 bases lay between the germline ends. This chain's CDR3 is CASSPFLTGGYTF. CDR3 DNA: TGTGCCAGCAGTCCCTTCCTAACGGGGGGCTACACCTTC.

This chain joins TRBV29-1 and TRBJ2-2, with TRBD1 identical over 8 bases. With 7 bases clipped from V and 8 bases from J, the junction kept 18 bases outside the gene matches. The germline V gene has CDR1 SQVTM and CDR2 ANQGSEA. There are 16 residues in the CDR3. The CDR3 here is CSAELQGAFGVGELFF. In nucleotides, the CDR3 is TGCAGCGCCGAACTCCAGGGGGCGTTTGGTGTAGGGGAGCTGTTTTTT.

CDR3 DNA sequence: TGTGCCAGCAGCTTAGGGGGGGCTAGGACTGAAGCTTTCTTT. Residues: CASSLGGARTEAFF. V is TRBV5-4 and J is TRBJ1-1, with D maybe TRBD1 (6 bases). The V end was cut by 2 bases, the J end by 5 bases, with 13 bases between. There are 14 residues in the CDR3. Germline V gene sequence: CDR1 SGHNT, CDR2 YYREEE (reference sequence).

The chain employs TRBV6-6 and TRBJ1-5; 10 nucleotides line up with TRBD1. With 5 bases clipped from V and 1 base from J, the junction kept 5 bases outside the gene matches. This CDR3 contains 16 residues. The germline gives CDR1 MNHNY, CDR2 SVGAGI (reference sequence). The CDR3 nucleotides read TGTGCCAGCAGTCCATCGACAGGGGGCAGCAATCAGCCCCAGCATTTT. It translates to CASSPSTGGSNQPQHF.

The chain carries TRBV28 and TRBJ2-7; D remains ambiguous. Trimming stripped 5 bases from V and 7 bases from J, with 12 bases between. CDR1 MDHEN and CDR2 SYDVKM come from the germline V gene. This CDR3 is built from 12 residues. Written as DNA, the CDR3 is TGTGCCAGCAGTGGCTATCAAAGGGAGCAGTACTTC. The encoded protein is CASSGYQREQYF.

The V gene is TRBV28, the J gene TRBJ2-7, with a weak D call TRBD1 (6 bases). V was pared by 2 bases and J by 3 bases, with 8 bases between. Per germline, CDR1 MDHEN and CDR2 SYDVKM. The CDR3 has 13 amino acids. CDR3 residues: CASSLNRVYEQYF. Here the CDR3 DNA reads TGTGCCAGCAGTTTAAACAGGGTCTACGAGCAGTACTTC.

This chain uses TRBV10-2 with TRBJ1-3; 9 bases map to TRBD1. The V and J ends lost 7 bases and 4 bases, in that order; junction bases with no gene match: 11. Germline assignment: CDR1 WSHSY and CDR2 SAAADI. The CDR3 has 16 residues. The CDR3 here is CASKDRGYLNGNTIYF. For the CDR3, the DNA is TGCGCCAGCAAGGACAGGGGATACTTGAACGGAAACACCATATATTTT.

The chain has TRBV11-2 and TRBJ1-6; no firm D call. The V and J ends lost 2 bases and 8 bases respectively, with 10 bases between them. The CDR3 has 14 residues. Germline values: CDR1 SGHAT, CDR2 FQNNGV. CDR3 bases: TGTGCCAGCAGCTTAATGATCGGGGATTCACCCCTCCACTTT. Its protein is CASSLMIGDSPLHF.

This chain connects TRBV2 to TRBJ2-3, with a weak D call TRBD2 (5 bases). CDR1 SNHLY and CDR2 FYNNEI come from the germline V gene. This CDR3 contains 15 residues. Trimming took 4 bases from V and 3 from J, leaving 14 bases between them. CDR3 amino acids: CASSVPRTGTDTQYF. CDR3 coding DNA: TGTGCCAGCAGTGTCCCCAGGACGGGGACAGATACGCAGTATTTT. Full variable domain (outside the CDR3, taken from reference TRBV2 and TRBJ2-3): EPEVTQTPSHQVTQMGQEVILRCVPISNHLYFYWYRQILGQKVEFLVSFYNNEISEKSEIFDDQFSVERPDGSNFTLKIRSTKLEDSAMYFCASSVPRTGTDTQYFGPGTRLTVL.